These 15 T cell receptor beta chains were sequenced from one sample in a study of cytomegalovirus exposure and HLA in healthy donors. The study ran its PCR with 60 Vbeta and 13 Jbeta primers. Clones were sequenced by immunoSEQ multiplex PCR, and TCRdb holds only the in-frame ones, with some missing. The sample holds about 190,000 clones, about four fifths seen once. Specimen: PBMCs. All receptors come from a woman under 40 in good health and CMV-seropositive.

There are a few counts of this clone. The chain recombines TRBV7-2 with TRBJ2-1; 7 bases map to TRBD1. V lost 5 bases to trimming and J lost 13 bases; unmatched junction nucleotides: 14. This CDR3 has 14 amino acids. The germline gives CDR1 SGHTA, CDR2 FQGNSA. CDR3 sequence reads: CASSPGQLPHPQFF. The CDR3 DNA reads TGTGCCAGCAGCCCGGGACAGTTACCCCATCCTCAGTTCTTC.

The chain carries TRBV18 and TRBJ1-4, with D tentatively TRBD1 (6 bases). The CDR3 extends over 14 amino acids. Germline V lookup: CDR1 KGHSH, CDR2 LQKENI. The V end was cut by 3 bases, the J end by 8 bases, with 13 bases between. The CDR3 nucleotides read TGTGCCAGCTCACCTCAGGGGAGGGACGAAAAACTGTTTTTT. Translated, it gives CASSPQGRDEKLFF. The variable domain in full, completed from reference TRBV18 and TRBJ1-4, reads NAGVMQNPRHLVRRRGQEARLRCSPMKGHSHVYWYRQLPEEGLKFMVYLQKENIIDESGMPKERFSAEFPKEGPSILRIQQVVRGDSAAYFCASSPQGRDEKLFFGSGTQLSVL.

The chain couples TRBV20-1 to TRBJ1-5; possible D gene TRBD1, 5 bases. The CDR3 extends over 11 amino acids. Germline lookup yields CDR1 DFQATT and CDR2 SNEGSKA (reference sequence). Trimming cost V 3 bases and J 11 bases, with 11 bases left between them. The CDR3 spells CSARGLQAQHF. In DNA, the CDR3 is TGCAGTGCTAGGGGGCTACAGGCCCAGCATTTT.

This clone came up once. In nucleotides, the CDR3 is TGTGCCAGCAGCGGCGGCGGGGCAGATACGCAGTATTTT. Amino acid sequence: CASSGGGADTQYF. The chain uses TRBV11-3 and TRBJ2-3; weak D call: TRBD2 (6 bases). Germline values: CDR1 SGHNT, CDR2 YENEEA. The CDR3 totals 13 residues. V dropped 5 bases and J dropped 4 bases, with 10 bases sitting between them.

A few counts support this clone. The J gene is TRBJ1-2, the V gene TRBV18, with 7 bases aligning to TRBD1. The CDR3 length is 13 residues. Looked up from germline, CDR1 is KGHSH and CDR2 is LQKENI. V lost 3 bases and J lost 8; bases outside the gene matches: 6. CDR3 loop: CASSPTGLEGYTF. CDR3 DNA: TGTGCCAGCTCACCGACAGGGTTAGAAGGCTACACCTTC.

This sequence joins TRBV9 and TRBJ1-1; 8 bases map to TRBD1. The CDR3 loop spans 15 amino acids. Germline-derived CDR1 and CDR2 are SGDLS and YYNGEE. With V trimmed by 1 base and J by 0 bases, 2 bases remained unmatched. The CDR3 DNA is TGTGCCAGCAGCGTAACAGGGGGTATGAACACTGAAGCTTTCTTT. It is translated as CASSVTGGMNTEAFF.

This clone was observed many times. The chain combines TRBV5-4 with TRBJ2-7, with 7 bases lining up with TRBD2. This CDR3 has 15 residues. The germline gives CDR1 SGHNT, CDR2 YYREEE (reference sequence). J gave up 5 bases and V 4 bases, and 12 bases lay outside the gene matches. In DNA, the CDR3 is TGTGCCAGCAGCCCCTCTCGCGGGAGTATAAACGAGCAGTACTTC. It encodes CASSPSRGSINEQYF.

The V gene is TRBV11-2, the J gene TRBJ1-2; D is uncertain. The CDR3 is 13 amino acids. Trimming stripped 2 bases from V and 4 bases from J, with 8 bases between. Per germline, CDR1 SGHAT and CDR2 FQNNGV. The CDR3 nucleotides read TGTGCCAGCAGCTTAAAATACGGCTATGGCTACACCTTC. This encodes CASSLKYGYGYTF.

This rearrangement joins TRBV9 to TRBJ2-6, with D possibly TRBD1 on 5 matching bases. Trimming stripped 4 bases from V and 4 bases from J, with 12 bases between. The length of the CDR3 is 15 residues. Germline loops: CDR1 SGDLS, CDR2 YYNGEE. CDR3 loop: CASSFEGAGANVLTF. For the CDR3, the DNA is TGTGCCAGCAGCTTCGAAGGGGCCGGGGCCAACGTCCTGACTTTC.

This clone was detected only a few times. The gene calls are TRBV5-4 and TRBJ1-1; no clear D gene. CDR1 and CDR2 (germline): SGHNT, YYREEE (reference sequence). CDR3 length: 14 amino acids. Trimming shortened V by 2 bases and J by 2 bases, and 10 bases separated the two germline ends. CDR3 DNA sequence: TGTGCCAGCAGCTTAATAACGGGAAACACTGAAGCTTTCTTT. This codes for CASSLITGNTEAFF.

V usage is TRBV6-1 and J usage is TRBJ1-5, with D hard to call. The germline V gene has CDR1 MNHNS and CDR2 SASEGT. With 2 bases removed from V and 1 base from J, the gap between germline ends came to 9 bases. This CDR3 has 15 amino acids. The DNA of the CDR3 is TGTGCCAGCAGTGAACTGGCAGGCAGCAATCAGCCCCAGCATTTT. Protein product: CASSELAGSNQPQHF.

For the CDR3, the DNA is TGTGCCAGCAGTGAAGCGGGGCGGGGGCTATACAATGAGCAGTTCTTC. The encoded protein is CASSEAGRGLYNEQFF. This chain connects TRBV6-1 to TRBJ2-1, with D maybe TRBD2 (7 bases). CDR1 and CDR2 from the germline V gene are MNHNS and SASEGT. This CDR3 is 16 amino acids long. Deletions cut 0 bases from V and 4 bases from J, with 13 bases between.

The CDR3 spells CASSGTWGEETQYF. The DNA of the CDR3 is TGTGCCAGCAGTGGGACCTGGGGGGAAGAGACCCAGTACTTC. The rearrangement joins TRBV9 to TRBJ2-5, with a possible D match to TRBD2 (6 bases). The ends were cut back, 5 bases at V and 3 bases at J, with 14 bases in the middle. The germline gives CDR1 SGDLS, CDR2 YYNGEE. The length of the CDR3 is 14 residues.

The chain employs TRBV2 and TRBJ1-6; unclear D gene. This CDR3 spans 13 amino acids. Trimming took 3 bases from V and 7 from J, leaving 7 bases between them. CDR1 and CDR2 from the germline V gene are SNHLY and FYNNEI. Written as DNA, the CDR3 is TGTGCCAGCAGTGAGGACTGGAATTCACCCCTCCACTTT. This codes for CASSEDWNSPLHF.

The V call is TRBV5-1, the J call TRBJ2-1; 16 nucleotides line up with TRBD2. The CDR3 consists of 15 residues. J lost 10 bases, V lost 4 bases, and 5 bases had no gene match. CDR1 SGHRS and CDR2 YFSETQ come from the germline V gene. Written as DNA, the CDR3 is TGCGCCAGCAGCCTGGGACTAGCGGGGGGGAGCGAGCAGTTCTTC. Protein product: CASSLGLAGGSEQFF.